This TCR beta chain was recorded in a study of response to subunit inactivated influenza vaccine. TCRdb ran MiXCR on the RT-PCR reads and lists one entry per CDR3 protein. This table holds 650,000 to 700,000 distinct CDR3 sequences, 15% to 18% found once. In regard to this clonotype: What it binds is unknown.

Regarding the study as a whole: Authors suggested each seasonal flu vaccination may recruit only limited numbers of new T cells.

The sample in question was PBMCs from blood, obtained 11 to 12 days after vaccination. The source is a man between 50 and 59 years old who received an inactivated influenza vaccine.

The CDR3 DNA sequence: TGTGCCAGCACAAACGAGGGCAAAAACTACGAGCAGTACTTC. Residues: CASTNEGKNYEQYF. This chain uses TRBV28 with TRBJ2-7, with D possibly TRBD2 on 5 matching bases. Germline CDR1 and CDR2: MDHEN and SYDVKM. The CDR3 loop spans 14 amino acids. V was shortened by 7 bases and J by 3 bases, with 16 bases between the two germline ends.